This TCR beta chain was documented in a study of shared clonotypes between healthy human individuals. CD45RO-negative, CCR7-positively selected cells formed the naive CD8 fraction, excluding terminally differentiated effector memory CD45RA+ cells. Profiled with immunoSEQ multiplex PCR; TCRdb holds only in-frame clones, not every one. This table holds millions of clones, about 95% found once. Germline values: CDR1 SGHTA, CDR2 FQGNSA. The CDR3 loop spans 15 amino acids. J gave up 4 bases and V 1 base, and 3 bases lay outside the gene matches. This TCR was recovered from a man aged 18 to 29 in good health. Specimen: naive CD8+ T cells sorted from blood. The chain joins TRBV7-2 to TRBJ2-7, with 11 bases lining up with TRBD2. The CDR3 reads CASSLGASGRYEQYF. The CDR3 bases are TGTGCCAGCAGCTTAGGGGCTAGCGGGAGGTACGAGCAGTACTTC.